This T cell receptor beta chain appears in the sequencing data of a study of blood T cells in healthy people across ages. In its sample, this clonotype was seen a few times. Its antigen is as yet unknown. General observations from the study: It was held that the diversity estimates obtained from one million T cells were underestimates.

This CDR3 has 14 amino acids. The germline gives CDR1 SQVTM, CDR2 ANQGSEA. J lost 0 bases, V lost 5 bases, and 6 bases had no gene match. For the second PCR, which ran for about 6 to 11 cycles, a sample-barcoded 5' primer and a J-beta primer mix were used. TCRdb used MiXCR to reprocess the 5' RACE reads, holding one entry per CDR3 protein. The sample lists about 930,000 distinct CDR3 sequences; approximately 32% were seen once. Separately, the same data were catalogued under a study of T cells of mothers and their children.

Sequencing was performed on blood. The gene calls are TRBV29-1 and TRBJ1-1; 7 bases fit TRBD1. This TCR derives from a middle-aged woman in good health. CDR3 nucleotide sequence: TGCAGCGTTAATACCGACAGGGTGAACACTGAAGCTTTCTTT. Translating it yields CSVNTDRVNTEAFF. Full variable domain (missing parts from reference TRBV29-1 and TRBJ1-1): SAVISQKPSRDICQRGTSLTIQCQVDSQVTMMFWYRQQPGQSLTLIATANQGSEATYESGFVIDKFPISRPNLTFSTLTVSNMSPEDSSIYLCSVNTDRVNTEAFFGQGTRLTVV.